Reported below is one T cell receptor (beta chain). This specimen comes from a study of blood T cell repertoires in COVID-19. Study background: Acute and convalescent COVID-19 specimens originated in the United States, Italy and Spain. The cDNA or gDNA used as material had been derived from T cells, B-cell-depleted T cells, or PBMCs.

How the authors handled the data: Amplified reference gene primers provided the basis for estimating nucleated cell counts. The protocol was immunoSEQ multiplex PCR, while the TCRdb copy is restricted to in-frame clones and leaves out a portion. V and J calls plus clone size are reproduced from that table; the DNA served to infer D and trimming. Of about 110,000 clones detected, 90% appear once; the ten largest clones hold around 1.1%. CDR3 length: 15 residues. Trimming at V came to 1 base and at J to 3 bases, leaving 4 bases not matched to a gene. CDR1 SGDLS and CDR2 YYNGEE come from the germline V gene.

This chain links TRBV9 with TRBJ1-5, with 7 bases aligning to TRBD1. This TCR came from a human donor in a cohort sampled during active COVID-19. The sequenced sample was peripheral blood. The CDR3 protein is CASSVTGQSNQPQHF. CDR3 coding DNA: TGTGCCAGCAGCGTAACGGGACAGTCCAATCAGCCCCAGCATTTT. Based on the CDR3 plus reference TRBV9 and TRBJ1-5, the full variable domain is DSGVTQTPKHLITATGQRVTLRCSPRSGDLSVYWYQQSLDQGLQFLIQYYNGEERAKGNILERFSAQQFPDLHSELNLSSLELGDSALYFCASSVTGQSNQPQHFGDGTRLSIL.